The source of this T cell receptor beta chain is a study of blood T cell repertoires in COVID-19. Study-level information: Some COVID-19 samples were acute and others convalescent; all came from the United States, Italy and Spain. The cDNA or gDNA used as material had been derived from T cells, B-cell-depleted T cells, or PBMCs.

Original analysis: Estimates of nucleated cell counts were drawn from the amplification of reference gene primers. The protocol was immunoSEQ multiplex PCR, while the TCRdb copy is restricted to in-frame clones and leaves out a portion. V, J and clone size reflect that table, while D and trimming were determined from the DNA. This sample has 360,000 or so clones, with approximately 89% found just once. While infection was still active, Seattle patients were enrolled and then followed longitudinally. Sequenced sample: peripheral blood. This sequence was found in a woman aged 55-70 years with COVID-19, enrolled during active disease.

CDR3 bases: TGTGCCAGCGCCGGGACACTTAATGAAAAACTGTTTTTT. Translated, it gives CASAGTLNEKLFF. This rearrangement joins TRBV6-5 to TRBJ1-4; D is possibly TRBD1 (6 bases). Germline CDR1 is MNHEY and CDR2 is SVGAGI. Trimming removed 8 bases from V and 4 bases from J, with 11 bases in between. The CDR3 runs to 13 residues.